The present entry profiles one T cell receptor (beta chain) with its context. The sample holds a few counts of this clonotype. The specificity of this receptor is unknown. Base-call qualities are not available, and no considerably larger clone is one nucleotide away. These data belong to a study of T cells in Graves' hyperthyroidism and ophthalmopathy (dated by TCRdb to the late 2010s). Regarding the research as a whole: Peripheral blood samples were taken at initial diagnosis, before any treatment was given. A discovery cohort of fewer than 110 patients, roughly 43 with Graves' ophthalmopathy and 55 to 65 with stable Graves' hyperthyroidism, was used to find distinguishing TCR V-J signatures. Whether ophthalmopathy could be predicted prospectively was tested in an independent validation cohort made up of under 20 hyperthyroidism patients plus 17 patients who later progressed to ophthalmopathy. The approximately 100 discovery patients were randomly divided into training and test sets at a 7:3 ratio. The study also compared thyroid tissue and blood T-cell repertoires from a handful of Graves' hyperthyroidism patients. After blood sampling, hyperthyroidism patients were treated with methimazole at a starting dose of 30 mg daily, and ophthalmopathy patients were treated with high-dose intravenous methylprednisolone. TCR Vbeta CDR3 sequencing of some 140 peripheral blood samples (over 40 ophthalmopathy, roughly 74 hyperthyroidism and roughly 17 progressor patients) is reported in the paper. Overall study outcomes, separate from this receptor: Blood samples also contained most of the expanded thyroid clonotypes (frequency above 0.001), which suggests that blood repertoires may reflect thyroid immune responses. In validation, the model predicted progression to ophthalmopathy a median of roughly six months before onset, with around 70% sensitivity and more than 72% specificity. No statistical method was used to fix the sample size in advance, and group allocation was not hidden from the investigators. Ophthalmopathy was separated from stable hyperthyroidism by a 13 V-J signature model, with around 90% sensitivity and approximately 81% specificity obtained in cross-validation and 80%/75% obtained in testing.

At the junction V is shortened by 3 bases and J by 3 bases; bases outside the gene matches: 8. CDR1 and CDR2, looked up from the germline V gene, are SGHRS and YFSETQ. Reading from cysteine to phenylalanine, the CDR3 counts 15 amino acids. CDR3 DNA is the only sequence kept; it has 45 bases, read in frame from the first base. TCR beta CDR3 regions were amplified from RNA transcripts. A first-round RT-PCR of the TCR CDR3 used the HTBI primer set with the Qiagen OneStep RT-PCR kit. Libraries were constructed in a second round of multiplex PCR, after which size selection and purification were carried out. The libraries were sequenced on an Illumina HiSeq2000 using paired-end 100 bp reads. The paper's data handling went like this. Raw data were processed with SOAPnuke, discarding reads with adapters, uncalled bases, mean Phred below 15, or no exact constant-primer or identifier match. High-quality paired reads were merged using COPE v1.2.5, and each unique nucleotide sequence was defined as a clonotype. MiTCR v1.1 was used to align clonotypes to the IMGT TRBV, TRBD and TRBJ reference segments. The analysis included only V-J combinations with a frequency above 0.0001, which together covered 98% to 99.2% of the repertoires. The TCS score was defined as the ratio of F50 (clonal expansion) to E x V (chaos), calculated using BLOSUM62-based TCRdist between CDR3 peptides within each V-J. Welch's t-statistics and random forest reduced approximately 520 V-J features to 13, which were used in a naive Bayes classifier (R e1071). TCRdb reprocessing: public reads trimmed at Q25 with fastp, clones called with MiXCR, in-frame beta chains kept. Records with the same CDR3 protein are collapsed into one entry carrying the most frequent genes and DNA. These V and J calls rely on TCRdb rather than the paper's analysis. Present in this sample are over 550,000 distinct CDR3 sequences, over 15% of which were seen just once. The ten largest clones add up to around 18% of the sample.

Stable Graves' hyperthyroidism was defined as the absence of progression to ophthalmopathy over 18 months of follow-up. Hyperthyroidism patients were newly diagnosed, with disease duration under 2 months, and aged 18 to 65 years. Exclusion was applied to patients with uncontrolled infections, other autoimmune diseases, pregnancy or lactation. Diagnoses were established on the basis of clinical symptoms, serum thyroxine and TRAb, thyroid ultrasound, and orbital computed tomography. Ficoll-Paque density gradient centrifugation was used to isolate PBMCs from about 10 ml of fresh peripheral blood. Total RNA was extracted using Trizol reagent, and RNA quality was assessed on an Agilent 2100 Bioanalyzer.

The sequence was collected from a woman aged 18-35 years with Graves' hyperthyroidism. The rearrangement joined TRBV5-1 to TRBJ1-2; TRBD1 lines up with 7 middle nucleotides. The sample comprised blood. The DNA reads as follows: TGCGCCAGCAGCTCGGGACAGCTGGGGGACTATGGCTACACCTTC. Its coded protein is CASSSGQLGDYGYTF.